The 9 T cell receptor beta chains below all came from one sample that was sequenced in a study of control samples from healthy donors and cancer patients. Profiled with immunoSEQ multiplex PCR; TCRdb holds only in-frame clones, not every one. The data contain over 200,000 clones, approximately 80% of them singletons. Sequencing was carried out using PBMCs. The receptors derive from a woman aged 55-75 years with lung cancer.

V and J are TRBV4-1 and TRBJ2-5, with 13 positions matching TRBD2. V gave up 0 bases and J gave up 7 bases; unmatched junction bases: 11. The CDR3 length is 18 residues. CDR1 and CDR2 from the germline V gene are MGHRA and YSYEKL. The DNA for the CDR3 is TGCGCCAGCAGCCAAGATCCAGGACTAGCGGGAGCCAGGGGGACCCAGTACTTC. The encoded protein is CASSQDPGLAGARGTQYF.

This chain connects TRBV30 to TRBJ1-2; 7 nucleotides line up with TRBD1. The CDR3 extends over 13 amino acids. Germline V gives CDR1 GTSNPN, CDR2 SVGIG (reference sequence). The V and J ends lost 4 bases and 8 bases, in that order; junction bases with no gene match: 10. In DNA, the CDR3 is TGTGCCTGGAACCCCCTGGCAGGGGGAGGCTACACCTTC. Its protein is CAWNPLAGGGYTF. Full variable domain (remainder filled in from reference TRBV30 and TRBJ1-2): SQTIHQWPATLVQPVGSPLSLECTVEGTSNPNLYWYRQAAGRGLQLLFYSVGIGQISSEVPQNLSASRPQDRQFILSSKKLLLSDSGFYLCAWNPLAGGGYTFGSGTRLTVV.

This chain links TRBV3-1 (or the pseudogene TRBV3-2) with TRBJ2-7; perhaps D is TRBD1 or TRBD2 (5 bases each). Trimming shortened V by 4 bases and J by 4 bases, and 11 bases separated the two germline ends. The germline V gene has CDR1 LGHDT and CDR2 YNNKEL (reference sequence). The CDR3 loop spans 13 amino acids. This CDR3 reads CASSPPGQYEQYF. The CDR3 DNA is TGTGCCAGCAGCCCCCCGGGGCAATACGAGCAGTACTTC.

This clone occurred once. The gene calls are TRBV2 and TRBJ2-1; D might be TRBD1 (5 bases). CDR1 is SNHLY and CDR2 is FYNNEI in the germline V gene. This CDR3 region has 16 residues. V gave up 5 bases and J gave up 3 bases, with 17 bases separating them. The CDR3 DNA is TGTGCCAGCAGTTGGACACCGCTTCCTAACTACAATGAGCAGTTCTTC. As protein: CASSWTPLPNYNEQFF.

V gene TRBV28 combines with J gene TRBJ1-6; D perhaps matches TRBD1 (5 bases). The CDR3 consists of 14 residues. Trimming stripped 6 bases from V and 9 bases from J, with 15 bases between. Germline CDR1 and CDR2: MDHEN and SYDVKM. This chain's CDR3 is CASSRGRFASPLHF. The CDR3 region has the DNA TGTGCCAGCAGCCGGGGGAGGTTCGCTTCACCCCTCCACTTT.

This clone was seen just once. V gene TRBV5-6 combines with J gene TRBJ1-5; the D is unclear. Germline values: CDR1 SGHDT, CDR2 YYEEEE. Trimming removed 3 bases at V and 6 bases at J, with 13 bases between. CDR3 length equals 14 residues. CDR3 nucleotide sequence: TGTGCCAGCAGCTGGGGAGGTCAAGGTCAGCCCCAGCATTTT. Its protein is CASSWGGQGQPQHF. The variable domain in full, completed from reference TRBV5-6 and TRBJ1-5, reads DAGVTQSPTHLIKTRGQQVTLRCSPKSGHDTVSWYQQALGQGPQFIFQYYEEEERQRGNFPDRFSGHQFPNYSSELNVNALLLGDSALYLCASSWGGQGQPQHFGDGTRLSIL.

The chain employs TRBV14 and TRBJ1-2, with 10 bases fitting TRBD1. Unmatched junction bases numbered 3, after V lost 1 base and J lost 4 bases. This CDR3 is built from 15 residues. The germline gives CDR1 SGHDN, CDR2 FVKESK. CDR3 sequence (DNA): TGTGCCAGCAGCCAAGGACAGGGGGCCTTCTATGGCTACACCTTC. It codes for CASSQGQGAFYGYTF.

The gene calls are TRBV4-1 and TRBJ2-3; tentative D call: TRBD2 (5 bases). The V and J ends lost 4 bases and 10 bases respectively, with 15 bases between them. The CDR3 has 13 residues. The germline CDR1 and CDR2 sequences are MGHRA and YSYEKL. CDR3 residues: CASSRLQPGSQYF. CDR3 coding DNA: TGCGCCAGCAGCCGACTACAGCCTGGGTCGCAGTATTTT.

J is TRBJ1-5 and V is TRBV10-3; 9 nucleotides line up with TRBD1. With V trimmed by 0 bases and J by 7 bases, 7 bases remained unmatched. Germline V gene sequence: CDR1 ENHRY, CDR2 SYGVKD. This CDR3 comprises 16 residues. CDR3 sequence reads: CAISESSRQGEQPQHF. CDR3 nucleotide sequence: TGTGCCATCAGTGAGTCGAGTAGACAGGGGGAACAGCCCCAGCATTTT.